Shown below are 16 T cell receptor beta chains from a single sample sequenced in a study of T-cell memory formation after mild COVID-19. TCRdb passed the 5' RACE reads through MiXCR, listing each CDR3 protein once. Here the sample spans about 240,000 distinct CDR3 sequences, approximately 10% being singletons. Sequencing used PBMCs or a T cell subset sorted from them (not recorded which). Every receptor here comes from a man in his late teens or twenties who had mild COVID-19 (a few samples of this study predate the infection). Cell type and time point are not known.

This clonotype was observed a few times. J is TRBJ1-5 and V is TRBV6-2 or TRBV6-3, with 9 positions matching TRBD1. Looked up from germline, CDR1 is MNHEY and CDR2 is SVGEGT. V was pared by 4 bases and J by 6 bases, with 7 bases of the junction left unmatched. The CDR3 is made up of 15 amino acids. In DNA form, the CDR3 reads TGTGCCAGCAGTTTCACAGGGGGCGCGGGTCAGCCCCAGCATTTT. Protein: CASSFTGGAGQPQHF.

The chain links TRBV7-6 to TRBJ1-1, with D maybe TRBD1 (5 bases). CDR3 length: 15 amino acids. CDR1 is SGHVS and CDR2 is FNYEAQ in the germline V gene. Trimming removed 4 bases from V and 2 bases from J, with 14 bases in between. The CDR3 region has the DNA TGTGCCAGCAGCTCCCAACCACAGGCCAACACTGAAGCTTTCTTT. Encoded protein: CASSSQPQANTEAFF.

The chain employs TRBV7-6 and TRBJ2-1, with a possible D match to TRBD2 (6 bases). Germline CDR1 and CDR2: SGHVS and FNYEAQ. V was clipped by 9 bases and J by 5 bases, with 23 bases between them. This CDR3 spans 16 amino acids. The CDR3 protein is CARSPTRRPPNNEQFF. CDR3 nucleotide sequence: TGTGCCAGAAGCCCGACTAGGCGCCCCCCTAACAATGAGCAGTTCTTC.

This clonotype was picked up a small number of times. The chain recombines TRBV6-6 with TRBJ2-7; a possible D gene is TRBD1 (6 bases). This CDR3 is built from 14 residues. V lost 5 bases, J lost 4 bases, and 15 bases lay in between. Germline-derived CDR1 and CDR2 are MNHNY and SVGAGI (reference sequence). CDR3 protein: CASSTDRFGYEQYV. The CDR3 coding sequence is TGTGCCAGCAGTACCGACAGGTTTGGGTACGAGCAGTACGTC.

This clonotype was detected only a few times. V usage is TRBV12-3 or TRBV12-4 and J usage is TRBJ1-4; 9 bases match TRBD1. J was trimmed by 8 bases and V by 5 bases; bases with no gene match: 6. The CDR3 is made up of 14 amino acids. The CDR3 sequence: CASSGQGSGEKLFF. The CDR3 DNA reads as TGTGCCAGCAGTGGACAGGGGAGTGGGGAAAAACTGTTTTTT.

This clonotype was seen a handful of times. The rearrangement joins TRBV2 to TRBJ2-7; D is ambiguous. From germline, CDR1 is SNHLY and CDR2 FYNNEI. Trimming pared 3 bases from V and 3 bases from J, leaving 0 bases between. The CDR3 contains 10 residues. As DNA, the CDR3 is TGTGCCAGCAGTGACTACGAGCAGTACTTC. This gives the protein CASSDYEQYF.

The chain combines TRBV6-1 with TRBJ1-2, with D maybe TRBD1 (6 bases). The CDR3 has 14 amino acids. Germline V gives CDR1 MNHNS, CDR2 SASEGT. V lost 2 bases, J lost 8 bases, and 15 bases lay in between. The CDR3 DNA reads TGTGCCAGCAGTGAAATATCGGGGGCGTGGGGCTACACCTTC. Its translation: CASSEISGAWGYTF.

V is TRBV4-1 and J is TRBJ2-4; D might be TRBD1 or TRBD2, each matching 5 bases. The CDR3 extends over 17 amino acids. Trimming cost V 1 base and J 1 base, with 14 bases left between them. CDR1 MGHRA and CDR2 YSYEKL come from the germline V gene. CDR3 in amino acids: CASSQGGARGAKNIQYF. For the CDR3, the DNA is TGCGCCAGCAGCCAAGGAGGGGCCCGAGGGGCCAAAAACATTCAGTACTTC.

This clonotype was found a few times. This chain uses TRBV7-2 with TRBJ2-2, with D perhaps TRBD2 (6 bases). Looked up from germline, CDR1 is SGHTA and CDR2 is FQGNSA. CDR3 length: 15 residues. V was trimmed by 5 bases and J by 5 bases, leaving 15 bases between them. The CDR3 reads CASSPRTTHTGELFF. Here the CDR3 DNA reads TGTGCCAGCAGCCCGCGGACTACTCATACCGGGGAGCTGTTTTTT.

This clonotype has just a few counts. V gene TRBV29-1 combines with J gene TRBJ2-1; TRBD1 agrees at 10 bases. The CDR3 is 13 amino acids. Germline-derived CDR1 and CDR2 are SQVTM and ANQGSEA. The V segment lost 6 bases and the J segment 6 bases; nucleotides outside the gene matches: 5. The CDR3 protein is CSVGQGVGNEQFF. The CDR3 nucleotides read TGCAGCGTCGGACAGGGGGTTGGCAATGAGCAGTTCTTC.

The rearrangement uses TRBV25-1 and TRBJ1-1; 9 bases align to TRBD1. Unmatched junction bases numbered 2, after V lost 2 bases and J lost 1 base. Germline CDR1 MGHDK, CDR2 SYGVNS. The CDR3 is made up of 15 amino acids. The CDR3 DNA reads TGTGCCAGCAGTGAACCGGGACAGGGGAACACTGAAGCTTTCTTT. Its translation: CASSEPGQGNTEAFF. Together with reference TRBV25-1 and TRBJ1-1, the CDR3 gives the full variable domain: EADIYQTPRYLVIGTGKKITLECSQTMGHDKMYWYQQDPGMELHLIHYSYGVNSTEKGDLSSESTVSRIRTEHFPLTLESARPSHTSQYLCASSEPGQGNTEAFFGQGTRLTVV.

The V and J genes are TRBV7-8 and TRBJ2-5, with D possibly TRBD2 on 7 matching bases. Per the germline V gene, CDR1 is SGHVS and CDR2 is FQNEAQ. This CDR3 has 16 amino acids. The ends were cut back, 5 bases at V and 1 base at J, with 17 bases in the middle. The CDR3 loop reads CASSPPKGGPQETQYF. CDR3 nucleotide sequence: TGTGCCAGCAGCCCACCTAAGGGGGGGCCCCAAGAGACCCAGTACTTC.

This clonotype was picked up many times. The CDR3 is CASSLVGSSGANVLTF. The CDR3 nucleotides read TGCGCCAGCAGCTTGGTCGGGAGCTCTGGGGCCAACGTCCTGACTTTC. The gene calls are TRBV5-1 and TRBJ2-6; possibly TRBD2 for D (6 bases). Germline assignment: CDR1 SGHRS and CDR2 YFSETQ. This CDR3 spans 16 amino acids. V lost 0 bases to trimming and J lost 0 bases, with 7 bases between them.

This chain joins TRBV19 and TRBJ2-3; 8 bases fit TRBD2. Germline V gives CDR1 LNHDA, CDR2 SQIVND (reference sequence). This CDR3 has 16 residues. Trimming took 5 bases from V and 6 from J; bases not matched to a gene: 13. The CDR3 region has the DNA TGTGCCAGTAGTTCACCGGCCGGGGGGGCAACCGATACGCAGTATTTT. Residues: CASSSPAGGATDTQYF.

This clonotype was seen ten or more times. The chain couples TRBV5-1 to TRBJ2-7; perhaps TRBD1 as D (6 bases). CDR1 SGHRS and CDR2 YFSETQ come from the germline V gene. There are 14 residues in the CDR3. The ends were cut back, 0 bases at V and 2 bases at J, with 9 bases in the middle. The CDR3 region is CASSLAGQTYEQYF. The CDR3 DNA reads as TGCGCCAGCAGCTTGGCCGGACAGACCTACGAGCAGTACTTC.

V usage is TRBV7-2 and J usage is TRBJ2-7, with 7 bases aligning to TRBD2. This CDR3 is 15 amino acids long. CDR1 is SGHTA, CDR2 FQGNSA, per germline. V lost 4 bases, J lost 2 bases, and 8 bases stayed unmatched. As DNA, the CDR3 is TGTGCCAGCAGCTCCCCAGGGAGGGCACCCTACGAGCAGTACTTC. It codes for CASSSPGRAPYEQYF.